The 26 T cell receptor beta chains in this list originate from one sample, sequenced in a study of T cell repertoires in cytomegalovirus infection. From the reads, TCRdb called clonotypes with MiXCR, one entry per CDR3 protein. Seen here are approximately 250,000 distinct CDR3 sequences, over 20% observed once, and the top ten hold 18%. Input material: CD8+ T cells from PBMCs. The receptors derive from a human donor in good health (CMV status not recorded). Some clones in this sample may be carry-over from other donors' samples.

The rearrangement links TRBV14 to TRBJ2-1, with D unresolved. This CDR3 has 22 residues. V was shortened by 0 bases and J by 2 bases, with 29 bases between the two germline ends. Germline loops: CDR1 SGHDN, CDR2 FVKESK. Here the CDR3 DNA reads TGTGCCAGCAGCCAAGAGAGTGAATCACCATGGGTCCCGAAAAAGCCCTACAATGAGCAGTTCTTC. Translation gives CASSQESESPWVPKKPYNEQFF.

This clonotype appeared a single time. CDR3 nucleotide sequence: TGTGCCAGCAGCACACTAGCAGGGGGCGGCACTGAAGCTTTCTTT. Amino acid sequence: CASSTLAGGGTEAFF. This chain links TRBV7-9 with TRBJ1-1; TRBD1 aligns across 8 bases. V shed 5 bases, J shed 4 bases, and the junction held 9 bases outside the gene matches. Looked up from germline, CDR1 is SEHNR and CDR2 is FQNEAQ (reference sequence). CDR3 length: 15 amino acids.

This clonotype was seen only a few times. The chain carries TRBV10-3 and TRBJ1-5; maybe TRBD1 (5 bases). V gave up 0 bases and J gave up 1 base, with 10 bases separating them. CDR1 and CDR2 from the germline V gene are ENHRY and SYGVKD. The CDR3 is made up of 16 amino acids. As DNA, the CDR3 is TGTGCCATCAGTGAGTCAAGCGACAGCAGCAATCAGCCCCAGCATTTT. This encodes CAISESSDSSNQPQHF.

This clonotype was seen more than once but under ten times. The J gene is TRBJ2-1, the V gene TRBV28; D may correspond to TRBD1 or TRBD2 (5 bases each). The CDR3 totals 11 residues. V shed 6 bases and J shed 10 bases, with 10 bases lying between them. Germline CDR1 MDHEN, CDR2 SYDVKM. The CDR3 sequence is CASSPRGEQFF. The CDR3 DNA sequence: TGTGCCAGCAGCCCTCGGGGCGAGCAGTTCTTC.

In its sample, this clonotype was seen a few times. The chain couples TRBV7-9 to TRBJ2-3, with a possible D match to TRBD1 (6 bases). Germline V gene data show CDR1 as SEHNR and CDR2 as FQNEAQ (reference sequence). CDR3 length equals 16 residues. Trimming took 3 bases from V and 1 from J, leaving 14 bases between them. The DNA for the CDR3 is TGTGCCAGCAGCTTCTACCGGGACATAGGCACAGATACGCAGTATTTT. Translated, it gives CASSFYRDIGTDTQYF.

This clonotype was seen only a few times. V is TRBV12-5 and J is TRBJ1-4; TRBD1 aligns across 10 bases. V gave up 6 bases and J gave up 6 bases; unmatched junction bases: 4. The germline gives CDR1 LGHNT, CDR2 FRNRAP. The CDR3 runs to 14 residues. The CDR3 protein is CASGHGTGDEKLFF. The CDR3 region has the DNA TGTGCTAGTGGGCACGGGACAGGGGATGAAAAACTGTTTTTT.

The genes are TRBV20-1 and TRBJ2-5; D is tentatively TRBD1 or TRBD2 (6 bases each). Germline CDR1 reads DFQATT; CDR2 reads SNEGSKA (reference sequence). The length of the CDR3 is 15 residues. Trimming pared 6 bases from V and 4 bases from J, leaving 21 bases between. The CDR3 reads CSAFSGTEGGETQYF. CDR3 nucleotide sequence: TGCAGTGCGTTCTCCGGGACTGAAGGGGGAGAGACCCAGTACTTC.

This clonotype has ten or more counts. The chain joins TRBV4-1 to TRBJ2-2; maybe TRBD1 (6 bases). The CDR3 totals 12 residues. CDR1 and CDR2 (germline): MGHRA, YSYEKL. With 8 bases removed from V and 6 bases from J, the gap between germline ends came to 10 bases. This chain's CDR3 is CASHTGSGELFF. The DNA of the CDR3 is TGCGCCAGCCACACAGGGTCCGGGGAGCTGTTTTTT.

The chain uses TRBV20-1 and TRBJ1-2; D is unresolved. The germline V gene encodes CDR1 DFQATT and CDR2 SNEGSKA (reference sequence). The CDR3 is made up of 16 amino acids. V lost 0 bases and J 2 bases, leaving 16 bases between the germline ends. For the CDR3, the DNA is TGCAGTGCTAGAGATCCCTACAGAATCGACAACTATGGCTACACCTTC. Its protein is CSARDPYRIDNYGYTF.

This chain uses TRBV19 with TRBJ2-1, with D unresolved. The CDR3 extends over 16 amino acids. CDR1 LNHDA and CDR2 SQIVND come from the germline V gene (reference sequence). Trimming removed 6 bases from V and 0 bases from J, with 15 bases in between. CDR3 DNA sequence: TGTGCCAGTAGCGAGCTCCAACTTTACTCCTACAATGAGCAGTTCTTC. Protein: CASSELQLYSYNEQFF.

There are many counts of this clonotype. CDR3 sequence (DNA): TGTGCCAGCAGTTTCCCAGCCTCTAGCTCTGGGGCCAACGTCCTGACTTTC. Translated, it gives CASSFPASSSGANVLTF. This chain joins TRBV12-3 or TRBV12-4 and TRBJ2-6; no clear D gene. V was pared by 3 bases and J by 0 bases, with 12 bases between. The CDR3 totals 17 residues.

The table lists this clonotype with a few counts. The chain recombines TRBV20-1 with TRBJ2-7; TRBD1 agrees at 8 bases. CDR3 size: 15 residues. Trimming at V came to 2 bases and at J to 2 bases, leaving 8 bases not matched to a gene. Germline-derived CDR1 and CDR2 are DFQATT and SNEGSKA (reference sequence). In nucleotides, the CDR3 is TGCAGTGCTAGATCGCAGGGGGCATCTCCCTACGAGCAGTACTTC. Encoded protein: CSARSQGASPYEQYF.

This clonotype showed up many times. Here the CDR3 DNA reads TGTGCCAGCAGCTTAATTGCTAGCGGGGGGGATTCTGGTGAGCAGTTCTTC. It specifies CASSLIASGGDSGEQFF. The V gene is TRBV7-3, the J gene TRBJ2-1; 12 bases agree with TRBD2. The CDR3 contains 17 residues. Germline CDR1 SGHTA, CDR2 FQGTGA. V lost 1 base to trimming and J lost 9 bases; unmatched junction nucleotides: 10.

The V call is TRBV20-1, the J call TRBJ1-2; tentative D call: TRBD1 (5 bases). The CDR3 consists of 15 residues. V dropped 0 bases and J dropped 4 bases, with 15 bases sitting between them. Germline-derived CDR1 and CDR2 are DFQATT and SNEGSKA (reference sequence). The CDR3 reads CSARDLGDLAYGYTF. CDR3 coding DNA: TGCAGTGCTAGAGATCTGGGGGACCTCGCCTATGGCTACACCTTC.

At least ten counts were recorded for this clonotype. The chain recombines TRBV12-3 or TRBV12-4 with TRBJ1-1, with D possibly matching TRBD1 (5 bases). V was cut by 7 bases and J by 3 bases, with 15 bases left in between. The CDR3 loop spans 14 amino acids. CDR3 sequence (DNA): TGTGCCAGCACCCAGGAGGGGAGGGACACTGAAGCTTTCTTT. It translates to CASTQEGRDTEAFF.

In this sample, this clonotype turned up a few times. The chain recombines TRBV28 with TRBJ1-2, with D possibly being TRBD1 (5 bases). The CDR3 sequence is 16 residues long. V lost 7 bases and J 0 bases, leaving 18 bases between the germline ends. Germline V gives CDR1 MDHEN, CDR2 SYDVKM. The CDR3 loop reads CASTPLSGQTNYGYTF. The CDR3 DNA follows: TGTGCCAGCACCCCTCTATCAGGACAAACTAACTATGGCTACACCTTC.

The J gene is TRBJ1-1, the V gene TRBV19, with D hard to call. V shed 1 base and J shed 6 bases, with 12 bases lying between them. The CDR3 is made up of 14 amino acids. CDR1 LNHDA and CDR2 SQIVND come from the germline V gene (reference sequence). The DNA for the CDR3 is TGTGCCAGTAGTATAGTCAGCCTCAGGCCTGAAGCTTTCTTT. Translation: CASSIVSLRPEAFF.

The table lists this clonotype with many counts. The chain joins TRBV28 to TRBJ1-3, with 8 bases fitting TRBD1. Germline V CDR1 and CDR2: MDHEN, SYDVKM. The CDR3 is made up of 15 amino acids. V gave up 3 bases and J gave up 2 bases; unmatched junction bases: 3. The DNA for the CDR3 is TGTGCCAGCAGTTTCCGACAGGGGACTGGAAACACCATATATTTT. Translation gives CASSFRQGTGNTIYF.

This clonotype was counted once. CDR3 sequence reads: CASSLITDQYTDTQYF. CDR3 bases: TGTGCCAGCAGCTTAATCACAGACCAATACACAGATACGCAGTATTTT. The chain is built from TRBV7-9 and TRBJ2-3, with D uncertain. This CDR3 is built from 16 residues. Germline V gives CDR1 SEHNR, CDR2 FQNEAQ (reference sequence). Trimming took off 2 bases at V and 2 bases at J, with 14 bases between the two ends.

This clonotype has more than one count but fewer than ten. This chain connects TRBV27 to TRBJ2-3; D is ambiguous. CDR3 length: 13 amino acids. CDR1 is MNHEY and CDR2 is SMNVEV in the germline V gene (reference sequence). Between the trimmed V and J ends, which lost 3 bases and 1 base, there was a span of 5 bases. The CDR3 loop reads CASSFSRTDTQYF. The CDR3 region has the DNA TGTGCCAGCAGTTTTTCTCGCACAGATACGCAGTATTTT.

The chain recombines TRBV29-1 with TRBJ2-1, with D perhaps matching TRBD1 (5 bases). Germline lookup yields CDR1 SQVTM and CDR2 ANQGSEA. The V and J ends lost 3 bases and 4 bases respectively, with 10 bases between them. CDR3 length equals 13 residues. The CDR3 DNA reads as TGCAGCGTTGAGGGGCTGACTTACAATGAGCAGTTCTTC. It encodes CSVEGLTYNEQFF.

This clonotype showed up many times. CDR3 protein: CASTKERGGNDEQYF. CDR3 nucleotides: TGTGCCAGCACCAAAGAGAGGGGGGGGAACGACGAGCAGTACTTC. The gene calls are TRBV2 and TRBJ2-7, with D possibly being TRBD2 (7 bases). Trimming left V 7 bases short and J 5 bases short, with 21 bases between. CDR3 size: 15 residues. CDR1 SNHLY and CDR2 FYNNEI come from the germline V gene.

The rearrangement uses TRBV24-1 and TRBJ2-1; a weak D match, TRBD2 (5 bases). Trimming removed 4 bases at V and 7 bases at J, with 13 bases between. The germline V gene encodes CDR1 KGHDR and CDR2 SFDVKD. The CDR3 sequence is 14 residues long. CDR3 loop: CATSDAGLSNEQFF. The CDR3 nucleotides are TGTGCCACCAGTGACGCGGGCCTCTCTAATGAGCAGTTCTTC.

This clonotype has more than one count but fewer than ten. The chain's CDR3 is CAWSPRGSIKNIQYF. The CDR3 DNA sequence: TGTGCCTGGAGTCCGCGGGGGAGTATCAAAAACATTCAGTACTTC. This chain connects TRBV30 to TRBJ2-4, with 7 bases that match TRBD2. Germline V gives CDR1 GTSNPN, CDR2 SVGIG (reference sequence). Trimming cost V 2 bases and J 3 bases; bases outside gene matches: 7. CDR3 length: 15 amino acids.

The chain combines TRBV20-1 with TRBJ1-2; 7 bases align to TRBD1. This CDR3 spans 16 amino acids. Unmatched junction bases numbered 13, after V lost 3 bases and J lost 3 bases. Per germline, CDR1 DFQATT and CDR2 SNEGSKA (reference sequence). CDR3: CSASHDPGDSYYGYTF. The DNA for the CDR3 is TGCAGTGCTAGTCATGACCCGGGGGACAGTTACTATGGCTACACCTTC.

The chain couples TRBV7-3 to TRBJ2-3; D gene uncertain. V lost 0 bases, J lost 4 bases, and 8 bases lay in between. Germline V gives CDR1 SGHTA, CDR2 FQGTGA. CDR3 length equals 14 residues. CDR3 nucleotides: TGTGCCAGCAGCTTAACTTCTAGACCAGATACGCAGTATTTT. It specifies CASSLTSRPDTQYF.